A single sample gave rise to the 30 T cell receptor beta chains below, sequenced in a study of CXCR3-negative and CXCR3-positive naive CD8 T cells. The authors made the TRB cDNA libraries by 5' RACE using UMI labels. Each CDR3 protein gets one entry in TCRdb, which reprocessed the 5' RACE reads and gives no DNA. This listing includes approximately 26,000 distinct CDR3 sequences. The sample consisted of naive CXCR3- CD8+ T cells from blood. The subset here: CD45RO-CCR7+CD27+CD95- naive CD8+ T cells lacking CXCR3 (TNR3-). These receptors all come from a human donor in good health. Some clones in this sample may be carry-over from other donors' samples.

J is TRBJ2-2 and V is TRBV7-3; TCRdb's assignment of TRBD1 cannot be checked, as there is no DNA. The CDR3 is 16 amino acids. Germline V CDR1 and CDR2: SGHTA, FQGTGA. CDR3 loop: CASSPQDSSNTGELFF.

V gene TRBV15 combines with J gene TRBJ1-1. From germline, CDR1 is LNHNV and CDR2 YYDKDF (reference sequence). CDR3 length: 16 residues. The CDR3 loop is CATSRGSAATNTEAFF.

This CDR3 reads CASSSDRDFYSNQPQHF. The rearrangement uses TRBV7-9 and TRBJ1-5; lacking DNA, the TRBD1 call made by TCRdb goes unchecked. The CDR3 runs to 17 residues. Germline CDR1 is SEHNR and CDR2 is FQNEAQ (reference sequence).

The J gene is TRBJ2-2, the V gene TRBV29-1; TCRdb's assignment of TRBD1 cannot be checked, as there is no DNA. Germline V gene sequence: CDR1 SQVTM, CDR2 ANQGSEA. There are 17 residues in the CDR3. This CDR3 is CSVEDHQGTGATGELFF.

The chain combines TRBV29-1 with TRBJ2-6. The CDR3 length is 14 residues. Germline CDR1 SQVTM, CDR2 ANQGSEA. The CDR3 loop reads CSVGMGFGANVLTF. The full variable domain, its missing parts supplied by reference TRBV29-1 and TRBJ2-6, is SAVISQKPSRDICQRGTSLTIQCQVDSQVTMMFWYRQQPGQSLTLIATANQGSEATYESGFVIDKFPISRPNLTFSTLTVSNMSPEDSSIYLCSVGMGFGANVLTFGAGSRLTVL.

This sequence joins TRBV5-1 and TRBJ2-7. Germline values: CDR1 SGHRS, CDR2 YFSETQ. The CDR3 runs to 14 residues. The CDR3 sequence: CASSLYEISYEQYF.

V gene TRBV1 combines with J gene TRBJ2-3; the TRBD2 assignment by TCRdb is unverifiable without DNA. TRBV1 is labeled a pseudogene. This CDR3 is 17 amino acids long. This CDR3 is CTSSHRPGLPLPDTQYF.

The CDR3 loop reads CSVEESDRGTYEQYF. V usage is TRBV29-1 and J usage is TRBJ2-7; without DNA, the TCRdb call of TRBD1 cannot be checked. Germline V gene data show CDR1 as SQVTM and CDR2 as ANQGSEA. The CDR3 consists of 15 residues.

This rearrangement joins TRBV7-9 to TRBJ2-7. CDR3 length: 14 amino acids. Looked up from germline, CDR1 is SEHNR and CDR2 is FQNEAQ (reference sequence). The CDR3 loop reads CASSSVATLYEQYF.

This sequence joins TRBV5-1 and TRBJ2-3; there is no DNA to check the TCRdb D call of TRBD1. The CDR3 sequence is 16 residues long. Per germline, CDR1 SGHRS and CDR2 YFSETQ. The CDR3 spells CASSRGSYDLTDTQYF.

This chain uses TRBV6-2 or TRBV6-3 with TRBJ2-7; as DNA is missing, the TRBD1 call by TCRdb cannot be tested. This CDR3 is built from 15 residues. Per germline, CDR1 MNHEY and CDR2 SVGEGT. The CDR3 sequence: CASSYRLRGVDEQHF.

The V call is TRBV20-1, the J call TRBJ1-1; the D gene TCRdb calls, TRBD1, cannot be checked with no DNA. The CDR3 length is 14 residues. The germline gives CDR1 DFQATT, CDR2 SNEGSKA (reference sequence). The CDR3 reads CSARGRTGSTEAFF.

The chain is built from TRBV7-2 and TRBJ2-1. The CDR3 has 13 amino acids. Germline CDR1 is SGHTA and CDR2 is FQGNSA. The CDR3 sequence is CASSLAPKWEQFF. Combining the CDR3 with reference TRBV7-2 and TRBJ2-1 gives the whole variable domain GAGVSQSPSNKVTEKGKDVELRCDPISGHTALYWYRQSLGQGLEFLIYFQGNSAPDKSGLPSDRFSAERTGGSVSTLTIQRTQQEDSAVYLCASSLAPKWEQFFGPGTRLTVL.

This chain uses TRBV7-9 with TRBJ2-1; TCRdb picks TRBD2, but there is no DNA to check that call. This CDR3 spans 15 amino acids. In germline, CDR1 is SEHNR, CDR2 FQNEAQ (reference sequence). CDR3 protein: CASSHSGANYNEQFF.

This chain links TRBV7-9 with TRBJ1-1. The CDR3 loop spans 14 amino acids. Looked up from germline, CDR1 is SEHNR and CDR2 is FQNEAQ (reference sequence). This CDR3 reads CASSLVWEGTEAFF.

This chain uses TRBV5-6 with TRBJ2-3; TCRdb's assignment of TRBD1 cannot be checked, as there is no DNA. The CDR3 is 14 amino acids. CDR1 and CDR2 (germline): SGHDT, YYEEEE. The CDR3 sequence is CASSLVGGGDGQYF.

The chain has TRBV10-3 and TRBJ1-3; the D gene TCRdb calls, TRBD1, cannot be checked with no DNA. CDR1 and CDR2 (germline): ENHRY, SYGVKD. CDR3 length equals 13 residues. CDR3 sequence reads: CAITPGSGNTIYF.

CDR3 residues: CASADEVVGLTDTQYF. The rearrangement joins TRBV28 to TRBJ2-3. The germline V gene encodes CDR1 MDHEN and CDR2 SYDVKM. The CDR3 totals 16 residues.

This chain joins TRBV7-6 and TRBJ2-1; TCRdb designates TRBD1, a call that cannot be tested without DNA. Per the germline V gene, CDR1 is SGHVS and CDR2 is FNYEAQ. This CDR3 is 16 amino acids long. The chain's CDR3 is CASSRNTGQGTNEQFF. The entire variable domain, with the rest obtained from reference TRBV7-6 and TRBJ2-1, is as follows: GAGVSQSPRYKVTKRGQDVALRCDPISGHVSLYWYRQALGQGPEFLTYFNYEAQQDKSGLPNDRFSAERPEGSISTLTIQRTEQRDSAMYRCASSRNTGQGTNEQFFGPGTRLTVL.

The V gene is TRBV4-3, the J gene TRBJ2-7; TCRdb's assignment of TRBD1 cannot be checked, as there is no DNA. The CDR3 totals 17 residues. Germline CDR1 LGHNA, CDR2 YSLEER. The CDR3 sequence: CASSQDRLGTASYEQYF.

V and J are TRBV29-1 and TRBJ2-3; with no DNA, the TCRdb D assignment of TRBD1 cannot be verified. The length of the CDR3 is 14 residues. The V gene's germline CDR1 is SQVTM and CDR2 ANQGSEA. CDR3 protein: CSVEGTGFTDTQYF.

CDR3 amino acids: CASSHGTDEQFF. The V gene is TRBV14, the J gene TRBJ2-1; the D call of TRBD1 rests on TCRdb alone, since no DNA is present to check it. Germline V CDR1 and CDR2: SGHDN, FVKESK. The CDR3 runs 12 residues.

The chain combines TRBV7-2 with TRBJ1-1. This CDR3 spans 14 amino acids. Germline assignment: CDR1 SGHTA and CDR2 FQGNSA. The CDR3 reads CASSFMTENTEAFF.

The chain links TRBV27 to TRBJ2-3; the D call of TRBD2 rests on TCRdb alone, since no DNA is present to check it. This CDR3 region has 16 residues. Germline V gene lookup returns CDR1 MNHEY and CDR2 SMNVEV (reference sequence). The CDR3 loop reads CASSPEEEGFPDTQYF.

By frequency, this clonotype is medium-sized (0.01 to 0.1%). The chain links TRBV5-1 to TRBJ2-7; TCRdb's assignment of TRBD2 cannot be checked, as there is no DNA. The CDR3 is 15 amino acids. CDR1 and CDR2 from the germline V gene are SGHRS and YFSETQ. The CDR3 is CASSWGTSGDYEQYF.

The chain employs TRBV29-1 and TRBJ2-7; the TCRdb call, TRBD1, lacks DNA for checking. The CDR3 is 14 residues long. Looked up from germline, CDR1 is SQVTM and CDR2 is ANQGSEA. The CDR3 loop reads CSVKYDGQAYEQYF.

The J gene is TRBJ2-7, the V gene TRBV28. CDR3 length: 13 amino acids. Germline CDR1 and CDR2: MDHEN and SYDVKM. The CDR3 is CASSQAISYEQYF.

Measured by frequency, this clonotype is medium-sized. The V and J genes are TRBV29-1 and TRBJ1-1. CDR1 is SQVTM and CDR2 is ANQGSEA in the germline V gene. This CDR3 comprises 12 residues. This chain's CDR3 is CSVDQMNTEAFF.

The V gene is TRBV6-6, the J gene TRBJ2-5; TCRdb names TRBD1, which stays unverified in the absence of DNA. From germline, CDR1 is MNHNY and CDR2 SVGAGI (reference sequence). This CDR3 comprises 15 residues. The CDR3 is CASSRWTGGEETQYF.

The chain is built from TRBV4-3 and TRBJ2-1; TCRdb lists TRBD1, though no DNA is available to test this call. Per the germline V gene, CDR1 is LGHNA and CDR2 is YSLEER. This CDR3 has 14 amino acids. CDR3 region: CASSPGVDYNEQFF.